These 30 T cell receptor beta chains came from one sample sequenced in a study of shared clonotypes between healthy human individuals. Clones were sequenced by immunoSEQ multiplex PCR, and TCRdb holds only the in-frame ones, with some missing. The table shows 2 million to 2.5 million clones, with more than 90% occurring only once. Specimen: naive CD4+ T cells sorted from blood. The sample's subset: CD45RA+ positively selected. The receptor source for this set is a man aged 18 to 30 in good health.

This clone was counted once. The gene calls are TRBV18 and TRBJ1-3; maybe TRBD1 (5 bases). Germline V CDR1 and CDR2: KGHSH, LQKENI. The CDR3 spans 15 residues. V lost 3 bases and J lost 2, with 11 bases in between. The CDR3 here is CASSPFTGPGNTIYF. The CDR3 DNA reads TGTGCCAGCTCACCGTTCACAGGTCCTGGAAACACCATATATTTT.

The V gene is TRBV5-8, the J gene TRBJ1-6; D remains unclear. V was pared by 3 bases and J by 9 bases, with 16 bases between. This CDR3 region has 15 residues. The germline CDR1 and CDR2 sequences are SGHTS and YDEGEE. The CDR3 coding sequence is TGTGCCAGCAGCTCGAAACGGATTGGGGTTTCACCCCTCCACTTT. Translation: CASSSKRIGVSPLHF.

The rearrangement uses TRBV6-5 and TRBJ1-2; TRBD1 aligns across 12 bases. From germline, CDR1 is MNHEY and CDR2 SVGAGI. Trimming removed 5 bases from V and 8 bases from J; junction bases left unmatched: 3. The CDR3 is 13 amino acids. The CDR3 here is CASSRDRGLGYTF. The CDR3 coding sequence is TGTGCCAGCAGTCGGGACAGGGGGCTGGGCTACACCTTC.

The V and J genes are TRBV20-1 and TRBJ2-1, with D tentatively TRBD1 or TRBD2 (5 bases each). The CDR3 consists of 10 residues. The V end lost 6 bases, the J end lost 9 bases, and 9 bases lay between the germline ends. Germline assignment: CDR1 DFQATT and CDR2 SNEGSKA (reference sequence). CDR3 nucleotides: TGCAGTGCAACTGGGGGTGAGCAGTTCTTC. This gives the protein CSATGGEQFF.

With regard to this clone: Other DNA sequences in this sample translate to the same CDR3. V gene TRBV7-9 combines with J gene TRBJ1-2, with unresolved D. V was trimmed by 3 bases and J by 3 bases, leaving 5 bases between them. CDR3 length: 12 residues. CDR1 and CDR2 from the germline V gene are SEHNR and FQNEAQ (reference sequence). The CDR3 bases are TGTGCCAGCAGCTTTAGCGACTATGGCTACACCTTC. Amino acid sequence: CASSFSDYGYTF. Variable domain in full (rest from reference TRBV7-9 and TRBJ1-2): DTGVSQNPRHKITKRGQNVTFRCDPISEHNRLYWYRQTLGQGPEFLTYFQNEAQLEKSRLLSDRFSAERPKGSFSTLEIQRTEQGDSAMYLCASSFSDYGYTFGSGTRLTVV.

The chain joins TRBV29-1 to TRBJ2-1, with TRBD2 matching over 12 bases. CDR3 length: 16 amino acids. Looked up from germline, CDR1 is SQVTM and CDR2 is ANQGSEA. Trimming cost V 5 bases and J 2 bases; bases outside gene matches: 7. CDR3 protein: CSVRTSGMGAYNEQFF. The CDR3 DNA reads as TGCAGCGTTCGGACTAGCGGGATGGGCGCCTACAATGAGCAGTTCTTC.

The chain combines TRBV18 with TRBJ2-2; TRBD2 aligns across 8 bases. With V trimmed by 3 bases and J by 5 bases, 11 bases remained unmatched. This CDR3 comprises 17 residues. The germline V gene encodes CDR1 KGHSH and CDR2 LQKENI. CDR3 region: CASSPYAQRGGTGELFF. CDR3 in DNA: TGTGCCAGCTCACCCTACGCCCAGCGCGGGGGGACCGGGGAGCTGTTTTTT.

The V gene is TRBV5-1, the J gene TRBJ1-4; D is perhaps TRBD1 (6 bases). The CDR3 totals 16 residues. The V end lost 1 base, the J end lost 4 bases, and 14 bases lay between the germline ends. The germline gives CDR1 SGHRS, CDR2 YFSETQ. The CDR3 reads CASSLSGRGNNEKLFF. The CDR3 bases are TGCGCCAGCAGCTTGAGCGGTAGGGGGAATAATGAAAAACTGTTTTTT.

To note about this clone: This sample also contains other DNA sequences that code for the same CDR3. This rearrangement joins TRBV7-8 to TRBJ1-5; D is unresolved. Trimming took off 1 base at V and 4 bases at J, with 5 bases between the two ends. Germline CDR1 reads SGHVS; CDR2 reads FQNEAQ. This CDR3 is 13 amino acids long. The CDR3 nucleotides read TGTGCCAGCAGCTTAGGGCAGAATCAGCCCCAGCATTTT. This encodes CASSLGQNQPQHF.

V gene TRBV5-1 combines with J gene TRBJ2-5, with D unresolved. The CDR3 extends over 13 amino acids. The germline V gene encodes CDR1 SGHRS and CDR2 YFSETQ. Trimming pared 4 bases from V and 0 bases from J, leaving 7 bases between. The CDR3 spells CASSVPYQETQYF. As DNA, the CDR3 is TGCGCCAGCAGCGTTCCGTACCAAGAGACCCAGTACTTC.

The rearrangement uses TRBV30 and TRBJ1-1; 8 bases fit TRBD1. The CDR3 consists of 13 residues. From germline, CDR1 is GTSNPN and CDR2 SVGIG (reference sequence). J lost 5 bases, V lost 4 bases, and 6 bases had no gene match. The DNA for the CDR3 is TGTGCCTGGATAACCCGGACAGGGACTGAAGCTTTCTTT. Residues: CAWITRTGTEAFF.

This chain joins TRBV4-3 and TRBJ2-7; TRBD2 matches at 7 bases. Germline V gene lookup returns CDR1 LGHNA and CDR2 YSLEER. V was pared by 4 bases and J by 3 bases, with 3 bases of the junction left unmatched. This CDR3 region has 13 residues. The CDR3 region is CASSRQRDYEQYF. CDR3 bases: TGCGCCAGCAGCCGCCAGCGGGACTACGAGCAGTACTTC.

J is TRBJ2-1 and V is TRBV25-1; no definite D call. Trimming left V 4 bases short and J 0 bases short, with 7 bases between. The CDR3 covers 14 residues. CDR1 is MGHDK, CDR2 SYGVNS, per germline. CDR3 in DNA: TGTGCCAGCAGTGGAGCTAGCTCCTACAATGAGCAGTTCTTC. The encoded protein is CASSGASSYNEQFF.

In DNA, the CDR3 is TGTGCCAGCAGGTTCACAGGGGTTGACGAGCAGTACTTC. This gives the protein CASRFTGVDEQYF. The chain employs TRBV7-9 and TRBJ2-7, with 7 bases fitting TRBD1. This CDR3 is built from 13 residues. The germline V gene has CDR1 SEHNR and CDR2 FQNEAQ (reference sequence). V lost 6 bases and J lost 5; bases outside the gene matches: 7.

Worth noting for this clone: The junction departs from the called germline gene at one end, perhaps through a read error. This chain joins TRBV7-7 and TRBJ2-1, with a possible D match to TRBD2 (5 bases). The CDR3 has 14 residues. The germline V gene encodes CDR1 SSHAT and CDR2 FNYEAQ (reference sequence). This CDR3 is CASSSGVTDNEQFF. Here the CDR3 DNA reads TGTGCTAGCAGCTCCGGGGTAACTGACAATGAGCAGTTCTTC.

The chain links TRBV13 to TRBJ1-6, with D possibly matching TRBD1 (6 bases). Trimming took 3 bases from V and 10 from J, leaving 7 bases between them. Germline V gene sequence: CDR1 PRHDT, CDR2 FYEKMQ (reference sequence). The CDR3 sequence is 12 residues long. CDR3 amino acids: CASSFTGSPLHF. CDR3 nucleotides: TGTGCCAGCAGCTTTACAGGGTCACCCCTCCACTTT. The full variable domain, completed using reference TRBV13 and TRBJ1-6, is AAGVIQSPRHLIKEKRETATLKCYPIPRHDTVYWYQQGPGQDPQFLISFYEKMQSDKGSIPDRFSAQQFSDYHSELNMSSLELGDSALYFCASSFTGSPLHFGNGTRLTVT.

The V gene is TRBV5-4, the J gene TRBJ2-1; no clear D gene. The germline V gene has CDR1 SGHNT and CDR2 YYREEE (reference sequence). The CDR3 length is 14 residues. Trimming pared 5 bases from V and 6 bases from J, leaving 15 bases between. CDR3 sequence (DNA): TGTGCCAGCAGTCCCGGATCCTCAGCCAATGAGCAGTTCTTC. Its translation: CASSPGSSANEQFF.

The chain is built from TRBV5-1 and TRBJ1-3; TRBD1 matches at 8 bases. The V segment lost 0 bases and the J segment 4 bases; nucleotides outside the gene matches: 3. Germline assignment: CDR1 SGHRS and CDR2 YFSETQ. The CDR3 has 15 amino acids. CDR3 in amino acids: CASSLAGGDGNTIYF. Written as DNA, the CDR3 is TGCGCCAGCAGCTTGGCAGGGGGCGACGGAAACACCATATATTTT.

This clone has only a few counts. Other nucleotide sequences from this sample produce the same CDR3. The rearrangement links TRBV30 to TRBJ1-1; D unresolved. Germline V gene data show CDR1 as GTSNPN and CDR2 as SVGIG (reference sequence). Trimming pared 0 bases from V and 5 bases from J, leaving 4 bases between. There are 11 residues in the CDR3. The CDR3 reads CAWSVLTEAFF. The CDR3 DNA follows: TGTGCCTGGAGTGTACTTACTGAAGCTTTCTTT.

This clone was seen a single time. This rearrangement joins TRBV10-3 to TRBJ1-3; D is possibly TRBD1 (5 bases). Germline V gene data show CDR1 as ENHRY and CDR2 as SYGVKD. The CDR3 extends over 16 amino acids. Trimming stripped 4 bases from V and 0 bases from J, with 13 bases between. Here the CDR3 DNA reads TGTGCCATCAGTGCCGGGACGGGTAGCTCTGGAAACACCATATATTTT. Its translation is CAISAGTGSSGNTIYF.

This chain uses TRBV30 with TRBJ2-2, with D tentatively TRBD1 (6 bases). V gave up 8 bases and J gave up 4 bases, with 14 bases separating them. Germline V gene sequence: CDR1 GTSNPN, CDR2 SVGIG (reference sequence). The CDR3 has 13 amino acids. CDR3 region: CASGGHSTGELFF. In DNA form, the CDR3 reads TGTGCCAGTGGGGGACACAGCACCGGGGAGCTGTTTTTT.

V usage is TRBV14 and J usage is TRBJ1-2; D unclear. Germline loops: CDR1 SGHDN, CDR2 FVKESK. The CDR3 loop spans 13 amino acids. Trimming shortened V by 4 bases and J by 2 bases, and 8 bases separated the two germline ends. The CDR3 DNA follows: TGTGCCAGCAGCCTGGACGGCAACTATGGCTACACCTTC. It encodes CASSLDGNYGYTF.

In nucleotides, the CDR3 is TGTGCCAGCAGCTTAAATAGAGGTTCGGGGTTGTATGGCTACACCTTC. Translated, it gives CASSLNRGSGLYGYTF. The V and J genes are TRBV7-8 and TRBJ1-2; no clear D gene. V dropped 2 bases and J dropped 5 bases, with 18 bases sitting between them. The CDR3 sequence is 16 residues long. Looked up from germline, CDR1 is SGHVS and CDR2 is FQNEAQ.

The chain is built from TRBV6-1 and TRBJ1-2, with 9 positions matching TRBD1. With 5 bases clipped from V and 8 bases from J, the junction kept 6 bases outside the gene matches. This CDR3 has 13 amino acids. Germline CDR1 and CDR2: MNHNS and SASEGT. CDR3 sequence reads: CASSKQGAQGYTF. CDR3 sequence (DNA): TGTGCCAGCAGTAAACAGGGGGCGCAGGGCTACACCTTC.

This chain joins TRBV7-9 and TRBJ2-2; TRBD1 is a possible D gene (6 bases). Trimming took 3 bases from V and 7 from J, leaving 12 bases between them. The germline CDR1 and CDR2 sequences are SEHNR and FQNEAQ (reference sequence). This CDR3 has 14 amino acids. The CDR3 DNA is TGTGCCAGCAGCTTCCAGGGGTCGGTCGGGGAGCTGTTTTTT. Its protein is CASSFQGSVGELFF.

The gene calls are TRBV28 and TRBJ1-1; D gene uncertain. The CDR3 sequence is 14 residues long. Trimming cost V 6 bases and J 6 bases, with 17 bases left between them. Germline V gene sequence: CDR1 MDHEN, CDR2 SYDVKM. As DNA, the CDR3 is TGTGCCAGCAGCTTCGGAGCCGGTGCTTCTGAAGCTTTCTTT. It specifies CASSFGAGASEAFF. Based on the CDR3 plus reference TRBV28 and TRBJ1-1, the full variable domain is DVKVTQSSRYLVKRTGEKVFLECVQDMDHENMFWYRQDPGLGLRLIYFSYDVKMKEKGDIPEGYSVSREKKERFSLILESASTNQTSMYLCASSFGAGASEAFFGQGTRLTVV.

This chain uses TRBV21-1 with TRBJ2-7; the D segment call TRBD1 is taken from the table without a DNA check. TRBV21-1 is deemed a pseudogene. This CDR3 has 13 residues. CDR3 sequence reads: CASSGASLYEQYF. CDR3 DNA: TGTGCCAGCAGCGGGGCAAGTTTATACGAGCAGTACTTC.

Only a few counts were recorded for this clone. Within the sample, other DNA sequences also encode this same CDR3. The V gene is TRBV7-9, the J gene TRBJ1-6; D perhaps matches TRBD1 (6 bases). The CDR3 loop spans 15 amino acids. V was trimmed by 1 base and J by 7 bases, leaving 11 bases between them. Per germline, CDR1 SEHNR and CDR2 FQNEAQ (reference sequence). CDR3 nucleotide sequence: TGTGCCAGCAGCTTAGGGAGGCAGGGGAATTCACCCCTCCACTTT. The encoded protein is CASSLGRQGNSPLHF.

The rearrangement joins TRBV6-1 to TRBJ1-4; 7 bases are a match to TRBD1. This CDR3 contains 15 residues. Germline V gives CDR1 MNHNS, CDR2 SASEGT. Trimming at V came to 3 bases and at J to 8 bases, leaving 9 bases not matched to a gene. CDR3 amino acids: CASSEGTVGEEKLFF. In nucleotides, the CDR3 is TGTGCCAGCAGTGAGGGGACAGTAGGGGAAGAAAAACTGTTTTTT.

The chain uses TRBV29-1 and TRBJ2-1, with TRBD1 identical over 10 bases. The CDR3 runs to 15 residues. Per the germline V gene, CDR1 is SQVTM and CDR2 is ANQGSEA. After removal of 4 bases from V and 2 bases from J, the junction contained 5 bases not matched to a gene. CDR3 sequence reads: CSVVEGQGTYNEQFF. CDR3 sequence (DNA): TGCAGCGTTGTGGAGGGACAGGGGACCTACAATGAGCAGTTCTTC.